The clone carrying this TCR beta chain was detected a few times. Its antigen is unidentified. By 5'RACE template switching, TCR cDNA was produced, with a universal primer site and UMIs added in the process. In TCRdb, the 5' RACE reads were re-called with MiXCR into one record per CDR3 protein. The sample carries roughly 500,000 distinct CDR3 sequences, roughly a fifth recorded once. The sample originates from a study of T cells after yellow fever vaccination. Overall study context: SMART-Seq v4 Ultra Low Input prepared the low-cell-number fractions.

Study observations and caveats: Within FACS-sorted repertoires, abundant clonotypes contaminating from the bulk population could be present. Detected again after the booster were most primary-vaccination clones, at approximately 96% CD4 and about 90% CD8.

Trimming cost V 1 base and J 6 bases; bases outside gene matches: 4. This CDR3 contains 14 residues. Germline assignment: CDR1 LNHDA and CDR2 SQIVND (reference sequence). This sequence was found in a man aged 25-45 years who received the YFV17D yellow fever vaccine. The specimen comprised PBMCs, sampled 15 days after the yellow fever booster vaccination. The V and J genes are TRBV19 and TRBJ2-3; 7 nucleotides line up with TRBD2. The CDR3 nucleotides read TGTGCCAGTAGTATAGCCCTCGGGGGGGATACGCAGTATTTT. This sequence encodes CASSIALGGDTQYF.